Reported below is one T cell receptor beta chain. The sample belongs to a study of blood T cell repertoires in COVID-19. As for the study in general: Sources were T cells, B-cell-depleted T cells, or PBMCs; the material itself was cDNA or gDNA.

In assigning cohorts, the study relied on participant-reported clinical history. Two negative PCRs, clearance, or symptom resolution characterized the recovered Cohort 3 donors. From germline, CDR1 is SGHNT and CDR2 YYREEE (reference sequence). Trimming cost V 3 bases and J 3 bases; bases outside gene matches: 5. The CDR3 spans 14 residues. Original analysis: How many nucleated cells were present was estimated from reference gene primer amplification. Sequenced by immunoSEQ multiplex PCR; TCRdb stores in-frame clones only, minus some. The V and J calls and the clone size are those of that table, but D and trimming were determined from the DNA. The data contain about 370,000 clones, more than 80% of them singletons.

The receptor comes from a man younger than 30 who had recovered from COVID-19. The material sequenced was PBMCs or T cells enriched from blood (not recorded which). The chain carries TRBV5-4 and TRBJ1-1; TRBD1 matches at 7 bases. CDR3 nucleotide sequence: TGTGCCAGCAGCTGGGACAGAGGGGACACTGAAGCTTTCTTT. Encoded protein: CASSWDRGDTEAFF.